This record looks at one T cell receptor (beta chain) sequence and its context. These data are taken from a study of cytomegalovirus exposure and HLA in healthy donors. In the PCR, 60 Vbeta and 13 Jbeta primers were used. Data came from immunoSEQ multiplex PCR; TCRdb stores just in-frame clones and leaves some out. In the table there are 150,000 or so clones, about three quarters of which are singletons. What was sequenced was PBMCs. The source of this sequence is a female donor in good health and CMV-seronegative.

CDR3 DNA sequence: TGTGCCAGCAGCTTGCAGACTAGTATCGATGAGCAGTTCTTC. It yields the protein CASSLQTSIDEQFF. This chain joins TRBV7-9 and TRBJ2-1; weak D call: TRBD2 (6 bases). Looked up from germline, CDR1 is SEHNR and CDR2 is FQNEAQ (reference sequence). This CDR3 comprises 14 residues. Trimming removed 3 bases at V and 8 bases at J, with 14 bases between.